These 8 T cell receptor beta chains were all obtained from the same sample, sequenced in a study of neurological immune-mediated disorders. TCRdb re-analysed the 5' RACE reads in MiXCR, keeping a single row per CDR3 protein. The sample holds 20,000 to 30,000 distinct CDR3 sequences, about 2.6% seen once. The sample comprised PBMCs. Every receptor here comes from a woman in her forties or fifties with multiple sclerosis.

This clonotype showed up many times. This chain uses TRBV20-1 with TRBJ2-5; possible D gene TRBD2, 5 bases. V shed 3 bases and J shed 4 bases, with 12 bases lying between them. The CDR3 is 13 amino acids. CDR1 and CDR2 (germline): DFQATT, SNEGSKA (reference sequence). The CDR3 loop reads CSASRTGRETQYF. In DNA, the CDR3 is TGCAGTGCTAGCCGGACTGGACGAGAGACCCAGTACTTC.

Many counts were recorded for this clonotype. The J gene is TRBJ2-5, the V gene TRBV7-2; D perhaps matches TRBD2 (5 bases). The CDR3 length is 15 residues. Germline CDR1 reads SGHTA; CDR2 reads FQGNSA. Trimming took 2 bases from V and 4 from J, leaving 14 bases between them. The CDR3 DNA follows: TGTGCCAGCAGCTTAAATCGGGATAGCGCAGAGACCCAGTACTTC. Protein product: CASSLNRDSAETQYF.

This chain connects TRBV11-3 to TRBJ2-1; 11 bases are shared with TRBD2. In germline, CDR1 is SGHNT, CDR2 YENEEA. This CDR3 spans 12 amino acids. V gave up 2 bases and J gave up 12 bases; unmatched junction bases: 0. Here the CDR3 DNA reads TGTGCCAGCAGCTTACTAGCGGGAGGGCAGTTCTTC. Translated: CASSLLAGGQFF.

This clonotype turned up a few times. J is TRBJ2-3 and V is TRBV11-2; no clear D. Deletions cut 3 bases from V and 2 bases from J, with 9 bases between. This CDR3 contains 14 residues. The germline V gene encodes CDR1 SGHAT and CDR2 FQNNGV. CDR3 residues: CASSFMVSTDTQYF. The CDR3 coding sequence is TGTGCCAGCAGCTTTATGGTCTCCACAGATACGCAGTATTTT.

This clonotype was recorded at least ten times. The chain has TRBV5-1 and TRBJ2-3; 8 positions match TRBD1. The CDR3 is 16 residues long. Germline V CDR1 and CDR2: SGHRS, YFSETQ. The V and J ends lost 4 bases and 1 base, in that order; junction bases with no gene match: 8. Written as DNA, the CDR3 is TGCGCCAGCAGCCCAGGACAGGGTTTACGCACAGATACGCAGTATTTT. It translates to CASSPGQGLRTDTQYF.

At least ten counts were recorded for this clonotype. The rearrangement joins TRBV20-1 to TRBJ1-5; TRBD1 matches 12 bases. Unmatched junction bases numbered 6, after V lost 3 bases and J lost 6 bases. This CDR3 has 15 amino acids. The germline gives CDR1 DFQATT, CDR2 SNEGSKA (reference sequence). The CDR3 protein is CSARRDRGQAQPQHF. CDR3 coding DNA: TGCAGTGCTAGGAGGGACAGGGGGCAGGCTCAGCCCCAGCATTTT.

This clonotype was picked up many times. The CDR3 sequence is CASSLDRWRDEQFF. CDR3 sequence (DNA): TGTGCCAGCAGCTTAGATCGTTGGCGTGATGAGCAGTTCTTC. The chain uses TRBV11-2 and TRBJ2-1; D is undetermined. The CDR3 covers 14 residues. Looked up from germline, CDR1 is SGHAT and CDR2 is FQNNGV. Trimming removed 0 bases at V and 8 bases at J, with 11 bases between.

This clonotype is medium-sized in the sample. V is TRBV5-1 and J is TRBJ1-1, with 8 bases that match TRBD1. CDR3 length equals 15 residues. Germline V gene sequence: CDR1 SGHRS, CDR2 YFSETQ. The trim removed 4 bases at V and 2 bases at J, leaving 7 bases unmatched. CDR3 residues: CASSIDRGINTEAFF. CDR3 nucleotides: TGCGCCAGCAGCATCGACAGGGGAATCAACACTGAAGCTTTCTTT. The complete variable domain, with remaining parts taken from reference TRBV5-1 and TRBJ1-1, reads KAGVTQTPRYLIKTRGQQVTLSCSPISGHRSVSWYQQTPGQGLQFLFEYFSETQRNKGNFPGRFSGRQFSNSRSEMNVSTLELGDSALYLCASSIDRGINTEAFFGQGTRLTVV.